This T cell receptor (beta chain) was sequenced in a study of CD8+ T cells in alopecia areata. In this sample, this clone turned up a few times. V lost 5 bases and J lost 6, with 13 bases in between. Germline CDR1 is MDHEN and CDR2 is SYDVKM. The CDR3 has 13 amino acids. Extracted from the samples, RNA was reverse transcribed into cDNA to serve as the sequencing template. The protocol was immunoSEQ multiplex PCR, while the TCRdb copy is restricted to in-frame clones and leaves out a portion. The sample lists 190,000 or so clones, roughly 64% occurring once. Treatment here: oral pan-JAK inhibitor, 5-10 mg twice daily.

This chain links TRBV28 with TRBJ1-2; a weak D match, TRBD1 (5 bases). The specimen comprised CD4+ T cells sorted from blood, sampled at week 24, from a patient treated with tofacitinib. This receptor was obtained from a human donor with alopecia areata. CDR3 sequence reads: CASSVGLGDGYTF. The CDR3 DNA reads as TGTGCCAGCAGTGTAGGTTTGGGGGATGGCTACACCTTC.